This TCR beta chain was profiled in a study of T cells after yellow fever vaccination (dated by TCRdb to about 2019). For the wider study: The SMART-Seq v4 Ultra Low Input RNA kit was used to prepare libraries from fractions with low cell numbers. Two healthy male donors, one aged 18 to 29 and one aged 30 to 40 years, made up the cohort. Bulk TCR alpha and beta repertoires were sequenced longitudinally to track T-cell clones before and after primary and booster YFV17D yellow fever vaccination. Blood was collected at multiple timepoints before and after primary and secondary immunization, and bulk PBMC replicates and cell subsets were isolated.

What the authors observed across the whole study: Compared with the primary T-cell response, the secondary T-cell response was faster but weaker, reaching its peak on day 5 rather than on day 15. A small share of clonotypes was detected in both CD4 and CD8 compartments, with the overlap likely arising from convergent recombination. Only two donors were included in the study, so the extent to which the findings can be generalized is limited. FACS-sorted repertoires could contain abundant contaminating clonotypes from the bulk population, so computational filtering was required. Most clones expanded after primary vaccination (roughly 96% of CD4 and 88% of CD8) were re-detected after the booster, suggesting that broad memory maintenance occurred.

The treatment or condition tag for this specimen amounts to: live attenuated yellow fever vaccine strain. At each blood-draw timepoint, two biological replicates of bulk PBMCs were obtained. A standard Ficoll-Paque protocol was used to isolate PBMCs from peripheral blood. RNA was extracted with TriZol from bulk PBMCs, CD4 and CD8 fractions, and dextramer-positive and dextramer-negative fractions. TCR cDNA was synthesized by 5'RACE template switching, which introduced a universal primer site and unique molecular identifiers. Priming for cDNA synthesis came from both the TCR alpha and TCR beta constant segments. Two PCR steps were used to amplify libraries, with sample barcodes and sequencing adapters being added in the second step. Sequencing of libraries was performed on Illumina HiSeq 2500 (2x100 bp) or NovaSeq (2x150 bp). Per the authors' processing: Reads were demultiplexed and collapsed into UMI consensus sequences with MIGEC, and V(D)J alignment was performed with MiXCR. Clonotypes responding to the vaccine were identified with edgeR on replicate PBMC samples, with the criteria of FDR below 0.01 and a log2 fold change above 5 up to day 15. Bulk clonotypes were assigned CD4 or CD8 identity according to which sequenced CD4 or CD8 repertoire held them at higher abundance. Through fastp at Q25 and MiXCR, TCRdb rebuilt clones from the public reads, retaining in-frame beta chains. Every entry covers one CDR3 protein and lists the most common genes and DNA from its rows. Clone size and V and J calls follow TCRdb, not the original study. The sample profile shows about 630,000 distinct CDR3 sequences; about 12% of them were found once. The ten largest account for under 15% of the sample.

Worth noting for this clonotype: Its specific antigen is unknown. Base qualities are missing; no much larger clone stands one base away.

Sequences MNHEY (CDR1) and SVGAGI (CDR2) are obtained from the germline V gene. Its CDR3 holds 17 amino acids, cysteine through phenylalanine. The only DNA kept is the CDR3, 51 bases in frame from the first base. V is shortened by 2 bases, J by 1 base, and the region joining them spans 12 bases. The sample consisted of PBMCs, taken on the day of the yellow fever booster vaccination. This receptor chain uses TRBV6-5 and TRBJ2-6; the D segment is perhaps TRBD1 or TRBD2, each sharing 5 matched bases. This sequence originates from a man aged 30 to 39 who received the YFV17D yellow fever vaccine. The sequenced DNA is TGTGCCAGCAGTTACGGGGGTGAGGGGTCTGGGGCCAACGTCCTGACTTTC. This translates into CASSYGGEGSGANVLTF.